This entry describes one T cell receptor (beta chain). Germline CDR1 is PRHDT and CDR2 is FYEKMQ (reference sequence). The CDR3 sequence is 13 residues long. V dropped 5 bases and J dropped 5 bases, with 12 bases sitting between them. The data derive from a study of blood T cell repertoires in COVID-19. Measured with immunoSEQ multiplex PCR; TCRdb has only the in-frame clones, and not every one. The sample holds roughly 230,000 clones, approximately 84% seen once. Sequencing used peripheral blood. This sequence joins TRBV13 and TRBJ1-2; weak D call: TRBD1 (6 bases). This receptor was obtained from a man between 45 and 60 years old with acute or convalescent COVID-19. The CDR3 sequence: CASSLWQGYGYTF. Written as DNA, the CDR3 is TGTGCCAGCAGCCTCTGGCAGGGGTATGGCTACACCTTC. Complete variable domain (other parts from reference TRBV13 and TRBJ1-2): AAGVIQSPRHLIKEKRETATLKCYPIPRHDTVYWYQQGPGQDPQFLISFYEKMQSDKGSIPDRFSAQQFSDYHSELNMSSLELGDSALYFCASSLWQGYGYTFGSGTRLTVV.